The sequence of this T cell receptor (beta chain) was determined in a study of follicular helper T cells after annual influenza vaccination. The overall study: Across the 2013-2014, 2014-2015 and 2015-2016 vaccination seasons, some subjects were resampled. Overall study findings and caveats: ICOS+CD38+ cTfh clonality change tracked circulating plasmablast frequency change. Just about 9.5-20% of cells analyzed had recovered productive TCRB sequences.

Time point here: 2015-2016 season, 7 days after influenza vaccination. The assay was immunoSEQ multiplex PCR, and TCRdb's table has in-frame clones only and misses some. Here the sample spans about 10,000 clones, roughly 80% being singletons. This clone was observed a handful of times. Its antigen is undetermined. CDR1 is SGDLS and CDR2 is YYNGEE in the germline V gene. This CDR3 region has 14 residues. Trimming removed 1 base from V and 3 bases from J, with 11 bases in between. The receptor's source is an adult who received the influenza vaccine. This specimen was CXCR5- memory CD4+ T cells sorted from blood, taken 7 days after influenza vaccination. The chain recombines TRBV9 with TRBJ2-7; tentative D call: TRBD2 (5 bases). CDR3 loop: CASSVLASSYEQYF. The CDR3 DNA reads TGTGCCAGCAGCGTATTAGCGAGTAGCTACGAGCAGTACTTC. Using reference TRBV9 and TRBJ2-7 for the parts outside the CDR3, the full variable domain is DSGVTQTPKHLITATGQRVTLRCSPRSGDLSVYWYQQSLDQGLQFLIQYYNGEERAKGNILERFSAQQFPDLHSELNLSSLELGDSALYFCASSVLASSYEQYFGPGTRLTVT.